The 14 T cell receptor beta chains listed next were all sequenced from one sample in a study of early T cells in non-severe SARS-CoV-2 infection. TCRdb itself ran the 5' RACE reads through MiXCR, one entry per CDR3 protein. The data show tens of thousands of distinct CDR3 sequences, around 11% seen once. Sequenced sample: whole blood. These receptors all come from an adult who was a healthcare worker with PCR-confirmed SARS-CoV-2 infection or an uninfected control (not recorded which).

The CDR3 sequence is CASSSGTFGEQYF. In nucleotides, the CDR3 is TGTGCCAGCAGCTCTGGGACCTTCGGGGAGCAGTACTTC. This chain links TRBV7-9 with TRBJ2-7; possibly TRBD1 or TRBD2 for D (5 bases each). The V and J ends lost 4 bases and 7 bases respectively, with 14 bases between them. Germline V gene data show CDR1 as SEHNR and CDR2 as FQNEAQ (reference sequence). The CDR3 spans 13 residues.

This clonotype was observed a few times. The chain uses TRBV10-2 and TRBJ1-2; 7 nucleotides align to TRBD1. J gave up 1 base and V 6 bases, and 8 bases lay outside the gene matches. Germline V gene data show CDR1 as WSHSY and CDR2 as SAAADI. CDR3 length: 15 amino acids. The CDR3 nucleotides read TGCGCCAGCAGAAAGGGACAGATGAATAACTATGGCTACACCTTC. This sequence encodes CASRKGQMNNYGYTF.

This clonotype was counted at least ten times. V usage is TRBV7-6 and J usage is TRBJ1-6; D remains unclear. CDR3 length: 13 amino acids. V dropped 2 bases and J dropped 1 base, with 0 bases sitting between them. Per the germline V gene, CDR1 is SGHVS and CDR2 is FNYEAQ. The CDR3 sequence: CASSLSYNSPLHF. DNA of the CDR3: TGTGCCAGCAGCTTATCCTATAATTCACCCCTCCACTTT. The whole variable domain, filled in from reference TRBV7-6 and TRBJ1-6, reads GAGVSQSPRYKVTKRGQDVALRCDPISGHVSLYWYRQALGQGPEFLTYFNYEAQQDKSGLPNDRFSAERPEGSISTLTIQRTEQRDSAMYRCASSLSYNSPLHFGNGTRLTVT.

The chain recombines TRBV5-1 with TRBJ1-1; 9 bases line up with TRBD1. V lost 3 bases, J lost 5 bases, and 8 bases stayed unmatched. In germline, CDR1 is SGHRS, CDR2 YFSETQ. This CDR3 has 15 residues. CDR3 residues: CASSSSGTGTTEAFF. The CDR3 region has the DNA TGCGCCAGCAGCTCCTCCGGGACAGGGACAACTGAAGCTTTCTTT.

This clonotype was seen ten or more times. The chain links TRBV2 to TRBJ1-1, with no clear D. Trimming removed 6 bases at V and 0 bases at J, with 8 bases between. Germline V gene lookup returns CDR1 SNHLY and CDR2 FYNNEI. CDR3 length: 13 residues. CDR3 in amino acids: CASRSSLNTEAFF. CDR3 nucleotide sequence: TGTGCCAGCAGGAGCTCGTTGAACACTGAAGCTTTCTTT.

The chain couples TRBV29-1 to TRBJ1-1; TRBD1 might be the D (6 bases). The CDR3 has 14 amino acids. V was cut by 5 bases and J by 1 base, with 14 bases left in between. Germline V gene lookup returns CDR1 SQVTM and CDR2 ANQGSEA. The CDR3: CSVLGQSENTEAFF. CDR3 nucleotides: TGCAGCGTTCTTGGACAGTCTGAGAACACTGAAGCTTTCTTT.

Notes on this clonotype: One end of the junction varies from germline; a read error may be responsible. The chain is built from TRBV29-1 and TRBJ2-1; 7 bases line up with TRBD2. The V gene's germline CDR1 is SQVTM and CDR2 ANQGSEA. The CDR3 totals 16 residues. Written as DNA, the CDR3 is TGCAGCGTCACGACTAGCACTGCCGTCTCCTACAATGCGCAGTTCTTC. Residues: CSVTTSTAVSYNAQFF.

This chain connects TRBV6-1 to TRBJ1-4, with a weak D call TRBD1 (5 bases). Germline V lookup: CDR1 MNHNS, CDR2 SASEGT. Trimming stripped 7 bases from V and 8 bases from J, with 20 bases between. The CDR3 consists of 15 residues. The CDR3 loop is CASTPLGAPGEKLFF. The CDR3 bases are TGTGCCAGCACACCTTTAGGGGCCCCAGGAGAAAAACTGTTTTTT.

This clonotype was detected many times. The chain combines TRBV28 with TRBJ2-2, with 7 bases matching TRBD1. Germline values: CDR1 MDHEN, CDR2 SYDVKM. The J segment lost 5 bases and the V segment lost 2 bases, leaving 11 bases of the junction unmatched. The CDR3 loop spans 17 amino acids. The DNA of the CDR3 is TGTGCCAGCAGTTTAGTAGGCTGGACAGGAAAGACCGGGGAGCTGTTTTTT. Its translation is CASSLVGWTGKTGELFF.

Many counts were recorded for this clonotype. V is TRBV6-2 or TRBV6-3 and J is TRBJ2-1; D might be TRBD1 (6 bases). From germline, CDR1 is MNHEY and CDR2 SVGEGT. Trimming took off 7 bases at V and 10 bases at J, with 11 bases between the two ends. CDR3 length: 11 amino acids. CDR3 coding DNA: TGTGCCAGCACCGGGACAAGGGAGCAGTTCTTC. This gives the protein CASTGTREQFF.

This clonotype was seen at least ten times. Here the CDR3 DNA reads TGCAGCACAGACACAGATACGCAGTATTTT. Translating gives CSTDTDTQYF. V usage is TRBV29-1 and J usage is TRBJ2-3; D is unclear. The V end lost 8 bases, the J end lost 2 bases, and 5 bases lay between the germline ends. CDR1 is SQVTM and CDR2 is ANQGSEA in the germline V gene. The CDR3 spans 10 residues.

This clonotype appeared a few times. The CDR3 sequence: CASSTRGTQYF. In DNA, the CDR3 is TGTGCCAGCAGCACCCGCGGGACCCAGTACTTC. The chain is built from TRBV3-1 and TRBJ2-5; D is ambiguous. Looked up from germline, CDR1 is LGHDT and CDR2 is YNNKEL (reference sequence). There are 11 residues in the CDR3. With 5 bases removed from V and 7 bases from J, the gap between germline ends came to 8 bases.

This clonotype was seen repeatedly, ten times or more. This chain links TRBV3-1 with TRBJ1-6; tentative D call: TRBD1 (6 bases). This CDR3 has 12 residues. Looked up from germline, CDR1 is LGHDT and CDR2 is YNNKEL (reference sequence). Trimming cost V 7 bases and J 12 bases, with 13 bases left between them. The CDR3 DNA sequence: TGTGCCAGCACCCCAAGCAGGGGACCCCTCCACTTT. Its translation is CASTPSRGPLHF. Full variable domain (missing parts from reference TRBV3-1 and TRBJ1-6): DTAVSQTPKYLVTQMGNDKSIKCEQNLGHDTMYWYKQDSKKFLKIMFSYNNKELIINETVPNRFSPKSPDKAHLNLHINSLELGDSAVYFCASTPSRGPLHFGNGTRLTVT.

V usage is TRBV7-2 and J usage is TRBJ2-7, with 7 bases that match TRBD2. The germline V gene has CDR1 SGHTA and CDR2 FQGNSA. This CDR3 has 14 amino acids. With V trimmed by 5 bases and J by 4 bases, 8 bases remained unmatched. The CDR3 DNA follows: TGTGCCAGCAGCCCGACTAGCCCTGGTTACGAGCAGTACTTC. As protein: CASSPTSPGYEQYF.